Below are 11 T cell receptor beta chains sequenced from a single sample in a study of response to subunit inactivated influenza vaccine. Via MiXCR, TCRdb re-called the RT-PCR reads, giving one row per CDR3 protein. The sample holds about 700,000 distinct CDR3 sequences, approximately 15% seen once. The sample in question was PBMCs from blood, obtained 14 to 15 days before vaccination. Receptors were obtained from a man aged 50 to 59 who received an inactivated influenza vaccine.

This clonotype was counted many times. The chain has TRBV7-9 and TRBJ2-1; no clear D gene. Germline V gives CDR1 SEHNR, CDR2 FQNEAQ (reference sequence). The CDR3 covers 16 residues. Between the trimmed V and J ends, which lost 5 bases and 0 bases, there was a span of 14 bases. CDR3 bases: TGTGCCAGCAGCCCCACCTCGGGTAGCTCCTACAATGAGCAGTTCTTC. Amino acids: CASSPTSGSSYNEQFF.

This clonotype was picked up one time. The rearrangement joins TRBV6-2 or TRBV6-3 to TRBJ2-1; 7 nucleotides align to TRBD1. CDR1 MNHEY and CDR2 SVGEGT come from the germline V gene. V was clipped by 5 bases and J by 15 bases; unmatched bases: 10. The CDR3 has 12 amino acids. CDR3 DNA: TGTGCCAGCAGTATCCGACAGGGTTCAGGGTTCTTC. Encoded protein: CASSIRQGSGFF.

Only a few counts were recorded for this clonotype. This chain links TRBV7-9 with TRBJ1-1; D may be TRBD1 (5 bases). V lost 5 bases and J 5 bases, leaving 18 bases between the germline ends. The CDR3 extends over 15 amino acids. Germline-derived CDR1 and CDR2 are SEHNR and FQNEAQ (reference sequence). This chain's CDR3 is CASSGTRGSRTEAFF. Here the CDR3 DNA reads TGTGCCAGCAGCGGGACGAGAGGTTCGAGAACTGAAGCTTTCTTT.

This clonotype was counted many times. V gene TRBV29-1 combines with J gene TRBJ1-2; 9 nucleotides line up with TRBD1. CDR1 SQVTM and CDR2 ANQGSEA come from the germline V gene. This CDR3 region has 11 residues. The CDR3 sequence: CIWTGADGYTF. Written as DNA, the CDR3 is TGCATCTGGACAGGGGCGGATGGCTACACCTTC. The complete variable domain, with remaining parts taken from reference TRBV29-1 and TRBJ1-2, reads SAVISQKPSRDICQRGTSLTIQCQVDSQVTMMFWYRQQPGQSLTLIATANQGSEATYESGFVIDKFPISRPNLTFSTLTVSNMSPEDSSIYLCIWTGADGYTFGSGTRLTVV.

This clonotype was seen a handful of times. The CDR3 nucleotides are TGCGCCAGCAGCCAAGACCCCAATCCACAGGCTAGGGGGACCCAGTACTTC. Protein: CASSQDPNPQARGTQYF. The rearrangement uses TRBV4-1 and TRBJ2-5; D perhaps matches TRBD1 (5 bases). V dropped 0 bases and J dropped 7 bases, with 21 bases sitting between them. The germline V gene has CDR1 MGHRA and CDR2 YSYEKL. The CDR3 covers 17 residues.

The genes are TRBV29-1 and TRBJ1-1; no reliable D call. The length of the CDR3 is 12 residues. Germline CDR1 SQVTM, CDR2 ANQGSEA. The V and J ends lost 4 bases and 1 base respectively, with 7 bases between them. The CDR3 nucleotides are TGCAGCGTTGGGGCTTCGAACACTGAAGCTTTCTTT. This translates into CSVGASNTEAFF.

The gene calls are TRBV5-1 and TRBJ2-1, with a weak D call TRBD1 (5 bases). The CDR3 consists of 16 residues. V dropped 3 bases and J dropped 0 bases, with 13 bases sitting between them. CDR1 is SGHRS and CDR2 is YFSETQ in the germline V gene. CDR3 amino acids: CASSSTGSSSYNEQFF. The CDR3 nucleotides read TGCGCCAGCAGCTCCACAGGTTCAAGCTCCTACAATGAGCAGTTCTTC.

This sequence joins TRBV2 and TRBJ2-7; the match to TRBD1 covers 10 bases. The CDR3 is 16 amino acids. J gave up 1 base and V 3 bases, and 6 bases lay outside the gene matches. CDR1 and CDR2 (germline): SNHLY, FYNNEI. For the CDR3, the DNA is TGTGCCAGCAGTGACCCGGGACAGGGGACATCCTACGAGCAGTACTTC. This encodes CASSDPGQGTSYEQYF.

V gene TRBV7-2 combines with J gene TRBJ1-5; TRBD1 is a possible D gene (6 bases). Per germline, CDR1 SGHTA and CDR2 FQGNSA. V lost 8 bases to trimming and J lost 4 bases, with 12 bases between them. The CDR3 runs 13 residues. This chain's CDR3 is CASARDTNQPQHF. The CDR3 DNA reads TGTGCCAGCGCGAGGGACACGAATCAGCCCCAGCATTTT.

Points on this clonotype: The germline gene is not matched at one end of the junction; a read error may be the cause. The V gene is TRBV19, the J gene TRBJ2-1; D might be TRBD1 or TRBD2, each matching 5 bases. The CDR3 sequence is 11 residues long. Germline V gene sequence: CDR1 LNHDA, CDR2 SQIVND (reference sequence). CDR3 nucleotides: TGTGCCAGTAGTATAAGGGGAGCCCTCTCCTTC. Translating it yields CASSIRGALSF.

CDR3 in amino acids: CAISDPVRPTGELFF. The DNA for the CDR3 is TGTGCCATCAGTGACCCTGTCCGACCTACCGGGGAGCTGTTTTTT. This sequence joins TRBV10-3 and TRBJ2-2; D is ambiguous. Germline CDR1 reads ENHRY; CDR2 reads SYGVKD. The V end was cut by 3 bases, the J end by 5 bases, with 13 bases between. CDR3 length: 15 residues.